What follows describes a single TCR beta chain. As yet, its antigen is unknown. A much larger clonotype is one base distant, so this may be a read error. The conserved closing phenylalanine or tryptophan is absent in this CDR3, likely reflecting a read error. The source of the sample is a study of breast tumors, draining lymph nodes, adjacent tissues. Findings and caveats of the study: Tumor repertoires ranked between lymph nodes and nontumor tissue in diversity, with V and J gene preferences.

TCRdb recomputed calls from the multiplex PCR reads with MiXCR, one row per CDR3 protein. The sample consists of some 85,000 distinct CDR3 sequences, 25% to 35% of them appearing once. The lymph nodes were axillary draining lymph nodes from breast cancer patients. V lost 6 bases to trimming and J lost 1 base, with 12 bases between them. The CDR3 runs to 14 residues. Germline V gives CDR1 ENHRY, CDR2 SYGVKD. The sample consisted of axillary lymph node tissue. This TCR came from a female donor with breast cancer. Some clones in this sample may be carry-over from other donors' samples. V and J are TRBV10-3 and TRBJ1-1, with TRBD1 as a possible D gene (5 bases). This CDR3 is CAIRTTGPNTEAFL. For the CDR3, the DNA is TGTGCCATCAGGACCACAGGACCGAACACTGAAGCTTTCCTT.